These 8 T cell receptor beta chains were sequenced from one sample in a study of blood T cell repertoires in COVID-19. Assay used: immunoSEQ multiplex PCR; TCRdb lists only in-frame clones, some missing. This table has about 53,000 clones, 70% to 90% appearing once. The source material was peripheral blood. The receptors come from a man of 80 years or more with acute or convalescent COVID-19.

In regard to this clone: Compared with germline, one end of the junction differs, possibly owing to a read error. The chain is built from TRBV2 and TRBJ2-7; 9 bases map to TRBD1. The length of the CDR3 is 13 residues. Germline CDR1 is SNHLY and CDR2 is FYNNEI. The CDR3 reads CASREDRGDEQYF. CDR3 nucleotides: TGTGCCAGCAGGGAAGACAGGGGGGACGAGCAGTACTTC. Based on the CDR3 plus reference TRBV2 and TRBJ2-7, the full variable domain is EPEVTQTPSHQVTQMGQEVILRCVPISNHLYFYWYRQILGQKVEFLVSFYNNEISEKSEIFDDQFSVERPDGSNFTLKIRSTKLEDSAMYFCASREDRGDEQYFGPGTRLTVT.

The chain has TRBV19 and TRBJ1-4; D is uncertain. Trimming removed 4 bases from V and 4 bases from J, with 10 bases in between. Germline loops: CDR1 LNHDA, CDR2 SQIVND (reference sequence). The CDR3 loop spans 14 amino acids. This chain's CDR3 is CASSTRVNNEKLFF. The CDR3 DNA reads TGTGCCAGTAGTACCCGGGTCAATAATGAAAAACTGTTTTTT.

The chain recombines TRBV19 with TRBJ1-1, with a tentative D call TRBD1 (5 bases). Germline-derived CDR1 and CDR2 are LNHDA and SQIVND (reference sequence). Trimming shortened V by 1 base and J by 1 base, and 13 bases separated the two germline ends. The CDR3 runs 16 residues. The CDR3: CASSIGPVGQNTEAFF. DNA for the CDR3: TGTGCCAGTAGTATAGGCCCCGTCGGACAGAACACTGAAGCTTTCTTT.

The J gene is TRBJ2-7, the V gene TRBV5-1, with a tentative D call TRBD1 (5 bases). The CDR3 extends over 15 amino acids. V was shortened by 4 bases and J by 5 bases, with 19 bases between the two germline ends. From germline, CDR1 is SGHRS and CDR2 YFSETQ. The CDR3 here is CASSPSIGARDEQYF. CDR3 DNA sequence: TGCGCCAGCAGCCCATCGATAGGGGCACGCGACGAGCAGTACTTC.

The V and J genes are TRBV6-5 and TRBJ1-3, with D hard to call. Germline V gene sequence: CDR1 MNHEY, CDR2 SVGAGI. The V gene lost 6 bases and the J gene lost 0 bases, with 12 bases spanning the gap. This CDR3 spans 15 amino acids. In DNA, the CDR3 is TGTGCCAGCAGAACCAACGGGTACTCTGGAAACACCATATATTTT. As protein: CASRTNGYSGNTIYF.

The rearrangement uses TRBV6-6 and TRBJ1-1, with TRBD1 matching over 7 bases. Germline V gene data show CDR1 as MNHNY and CDR2 as SVGAGI (reference sequence). The CDR3 length is 12 residues. V was pared by 5 bases and J by 4 bases, with 1 base of the junction left unmatched. This chain's CDR3 is CASSTGVTEAFF. The CDR3 bases are TGTGCCAGCAGTACAGGGGTCACTGAAGCTTTCTTT.

This chain uses TRBV4-1 with TRBJ1-1; TRBD1 aligns across 8 bases. The CDR3 covers 15 residues. Trimming removed 2 bases from V and 5 bases from J; junction bases left unmatched: 7. Germline V gene data show CDR1 as MGHRA and CDR2 as YSYEKL. Here the CDR3 reads CASSQLGQGETEAFF. CDR3 DNA: TGCGCCAGCAGCCAACTTGGACAGGGAGAAACTGAAGCTTTCTTT.

This chain links TRBV6-6 with TRBJ1-6; 8 bases are shared with TRBD1. The CDR3 runs to 15 residues. Germline loops: CDR1 MNHNY, CDR2 SVGAGI (reference sequence). V shed 6 bases, J shed 4 bases, and the junction held 5 bases outside the gene matches. In DNA form, the CDR3 reads TGTGCCAGCAGCGAGACAGGGGATTATAATTCACCCCTCCACTTT. Its protein product is CASSETGDYNSPLHF.